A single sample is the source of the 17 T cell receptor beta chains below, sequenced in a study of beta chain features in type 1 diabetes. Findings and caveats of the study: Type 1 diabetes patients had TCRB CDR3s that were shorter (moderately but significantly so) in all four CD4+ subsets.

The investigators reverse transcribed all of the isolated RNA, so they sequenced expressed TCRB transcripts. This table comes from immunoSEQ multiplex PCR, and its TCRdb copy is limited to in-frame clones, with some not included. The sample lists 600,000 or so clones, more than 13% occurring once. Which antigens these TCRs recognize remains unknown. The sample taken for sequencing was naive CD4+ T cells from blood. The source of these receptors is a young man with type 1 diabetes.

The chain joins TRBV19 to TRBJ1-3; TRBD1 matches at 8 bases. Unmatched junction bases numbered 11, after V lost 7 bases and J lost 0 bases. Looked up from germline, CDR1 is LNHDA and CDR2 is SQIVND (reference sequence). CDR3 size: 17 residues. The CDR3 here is CASIQGTGGSSGNTIYF. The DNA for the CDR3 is TGTGCCAGTATCCAGGGGACAGGAGGATCCTCTGGAAACACCATATATTTT. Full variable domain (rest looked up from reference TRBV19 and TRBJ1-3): DGGITQSPKYLFRKEGQNVTLSCEQNLNHDAMYWYRQDPGQGLRLIYYSQIVNDFQKGDIAEGYSVSREKKESFPLTVTSAQKNPTAFYLCASIQGTGGSSGNTIYFGEGSWLTVV.

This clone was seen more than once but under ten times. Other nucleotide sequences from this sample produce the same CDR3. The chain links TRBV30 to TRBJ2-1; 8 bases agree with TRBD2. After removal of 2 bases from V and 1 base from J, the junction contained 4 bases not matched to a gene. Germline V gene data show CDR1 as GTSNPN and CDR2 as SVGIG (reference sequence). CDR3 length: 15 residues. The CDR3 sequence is CAWSPGLGSYNEQFF. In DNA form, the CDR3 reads TGTGCCTGGAGTCCGGGACTAGGGTCCTACAATGAGCAGTTCTTC. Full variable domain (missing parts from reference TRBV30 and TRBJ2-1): SQTIHQWPATLVQPVGSPLSLECTVEGTSNPNLYWYRQAAGRGLQLLFYSVGIGQISSEVPQNLSASRPQDRQFILSSKKLLLSDSGFYLCAWSPGLGSYNEQFFGPGTRLTVL.

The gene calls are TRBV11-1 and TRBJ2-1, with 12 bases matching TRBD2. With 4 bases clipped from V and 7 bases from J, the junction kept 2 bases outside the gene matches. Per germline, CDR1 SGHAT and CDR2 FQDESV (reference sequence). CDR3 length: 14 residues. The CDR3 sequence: CASSSSGGANEQFF. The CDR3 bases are TGTGCCAGCAGCTCTAGCGGGGGGGCTAATGAGCAGTTCTTC.

The DNA for the CDR3 is TGTGCCACCAGCCCGCGCGAAGTATCCTACAATGAGCAGTTCTTC. It translates to CATSPREVSYNEQFF. This rearrangement joins TRBV15 to TRBJ2-1, with no clear D. Germline V gives CDR1 LNHNV, CDR2 YYDKDF (reference sequence). The germline V and J ends were trimmed by 5 bases and 1 base, with 12 bases remaining between them. The CDR3 spans 15 residues.

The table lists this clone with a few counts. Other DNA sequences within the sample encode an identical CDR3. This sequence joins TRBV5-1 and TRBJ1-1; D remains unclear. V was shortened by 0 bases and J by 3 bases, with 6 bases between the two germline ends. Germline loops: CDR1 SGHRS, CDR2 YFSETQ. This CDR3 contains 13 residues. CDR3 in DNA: TGCGCCAGCAGCTTGGGGAGGGACACTGAAGCTTTCTTT. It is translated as CASSLGRDTEAFF.

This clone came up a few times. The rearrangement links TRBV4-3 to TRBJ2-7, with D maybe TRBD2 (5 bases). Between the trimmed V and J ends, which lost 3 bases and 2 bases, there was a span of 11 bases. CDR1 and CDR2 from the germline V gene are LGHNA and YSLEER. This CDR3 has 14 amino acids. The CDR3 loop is CASSHNTGTYEQYF. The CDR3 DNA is TGCGCCAGCAGCCACAACACCGGGACCTACGAGCAGTACTTC.

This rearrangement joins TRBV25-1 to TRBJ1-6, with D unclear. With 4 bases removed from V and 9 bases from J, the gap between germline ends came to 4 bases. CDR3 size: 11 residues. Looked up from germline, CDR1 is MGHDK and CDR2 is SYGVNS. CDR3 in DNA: TGTGCCAGCAGTGCGGGTTCACCCCTCCACTTT. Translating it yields CASSAGSPLHF.

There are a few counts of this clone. The DNA for the CDR3 is TGTGCCAGCAGCCAAAGGGCGGGGGGGAGTATCTACGAGCAGTACTTC. Amino acid sequence: CASSQRAGGSIYEQYF. This rearrangement joins TRBV7-2 to TRBJ2-7; 9 bases align to TRBD2. This CDR3 contains 16 residues. Germline V gene lookup returns CDR1 SGHTA and CDR2 FQGNSA. Losses at the gene ends were 5 bases for V and 3 bases for J; bases not matched to a gene: 11.

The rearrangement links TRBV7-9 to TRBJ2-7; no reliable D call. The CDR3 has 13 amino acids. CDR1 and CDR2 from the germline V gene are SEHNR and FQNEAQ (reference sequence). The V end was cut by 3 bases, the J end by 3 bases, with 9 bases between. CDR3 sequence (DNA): TGTGCCAGCAGCTTTCTACAGAGCTACGAGCAGTACTTC. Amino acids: CASSFLQSYEQYF.

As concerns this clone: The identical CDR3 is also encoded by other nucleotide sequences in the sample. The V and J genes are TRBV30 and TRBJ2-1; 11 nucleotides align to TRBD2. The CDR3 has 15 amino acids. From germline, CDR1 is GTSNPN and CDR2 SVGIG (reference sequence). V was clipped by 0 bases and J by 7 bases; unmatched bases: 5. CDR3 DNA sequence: TGTGCCTGGAGTGTCGGGCTAGCGGGAGGAAATGAGCAGTTCTTC. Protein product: CAWSVGLAGGNEQFF.

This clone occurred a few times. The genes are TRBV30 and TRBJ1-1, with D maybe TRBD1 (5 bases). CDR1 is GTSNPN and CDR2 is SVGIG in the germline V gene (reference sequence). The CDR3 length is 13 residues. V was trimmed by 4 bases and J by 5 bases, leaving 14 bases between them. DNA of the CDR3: TGTGCCTGGACGAAATCTGAGGGGACTGAAGCTTTCTTT. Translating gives CAWTKSEGTEAFF.

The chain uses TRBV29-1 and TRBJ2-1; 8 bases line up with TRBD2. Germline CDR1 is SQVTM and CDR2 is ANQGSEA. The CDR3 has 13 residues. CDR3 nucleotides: TGCAGTCTGAGCGGGGGTCTCTACAATGAGCAGTTCTTC. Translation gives CSLSGGLYNEQFF.

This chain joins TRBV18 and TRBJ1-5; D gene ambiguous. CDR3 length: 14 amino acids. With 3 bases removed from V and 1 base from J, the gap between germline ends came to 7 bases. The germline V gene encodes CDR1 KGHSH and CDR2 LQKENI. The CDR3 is CASSPKFSNQPQHF. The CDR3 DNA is TGTGCCAGCTCACCCAAATTCAGCAATCAGCCCCAGCATTTT.

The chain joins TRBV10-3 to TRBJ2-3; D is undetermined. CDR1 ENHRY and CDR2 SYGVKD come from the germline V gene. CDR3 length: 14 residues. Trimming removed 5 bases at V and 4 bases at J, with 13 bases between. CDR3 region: CAISTLMVADTQYF. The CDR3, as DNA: TGTGCCATCAGTACACTGATGGTCGCAGATACGCAGTATTTT.

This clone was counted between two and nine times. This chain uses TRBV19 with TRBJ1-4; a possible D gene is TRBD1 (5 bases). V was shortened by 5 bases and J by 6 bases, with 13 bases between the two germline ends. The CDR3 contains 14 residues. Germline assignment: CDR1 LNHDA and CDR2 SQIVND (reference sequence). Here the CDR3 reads CASSLSRVDEKLFF. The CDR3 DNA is TGTGCCAGTAGTTTATCCAGGGTGGATGAAAAACTGTTTTTT.

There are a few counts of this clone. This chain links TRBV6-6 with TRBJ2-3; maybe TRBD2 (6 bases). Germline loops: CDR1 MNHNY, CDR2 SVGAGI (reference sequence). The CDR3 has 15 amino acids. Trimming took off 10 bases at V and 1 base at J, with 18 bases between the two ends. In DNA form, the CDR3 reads TGTGCCACCGGGTGGGGGGTGAGTCGCACAGATACGCAGTATTTT. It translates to CATGWGVSRTDTQYF.

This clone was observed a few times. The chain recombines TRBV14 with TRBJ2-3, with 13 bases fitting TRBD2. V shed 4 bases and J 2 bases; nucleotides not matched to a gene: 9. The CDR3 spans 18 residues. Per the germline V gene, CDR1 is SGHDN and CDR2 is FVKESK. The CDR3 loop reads CASSPRTSGGLYTDTQYF. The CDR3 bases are TGTGCCAGCAGCCCCCGGACTAGCGGGGGCCTATACACAGATACGCAGTATTTT.